This T cell receptor beta chain was found in a study of T cell repertoires in cytomegalovirus infection (dated by TCRdb to between 2018 and 2020). Background on the whole study: Donor HLA type was relevant to the analysis, because carriage of CMV infection together with the matching HLA type was indicated by public TCR beta signatures.

The data were produced on an Illumina HiSeq 1500. Using fastp trimming at Q25 and MiXCR clonotype assembly, TCRdb reanalyzed the public sequencing data and kept in-frame beta chains. For every CDR3 protein sequence, its rows merge into one entry that carries the most common genes and DNA. The sample records 150,000 to 160,000 distinct CDR3 sequences, about 20% of which are singletons. 9.5% to 13% of the sample is taken by the ten largest. Turning to this clonotype: This clone's antigen is unknown. Per-base quality was not reported, and no clone a single base away is much larger than it.

The paper as a whole reports these results and caveats: The ex vivo response was dominated by HLA-C-restricted CMV-specific TCR beta clonotypes, which also provided the single most frequent clonotype in two of eight donors. In both this cohort and an independent cohort of more than 350 donors, the cumulative frequency of public TCR beta family members distinguished carriers of CMV infection plus the relevant HLA type.

The source material was PBMCs. This TCR was recovered from a human donor in good health (CMV status not recorded). Some clones in this sample may be carry-over from other donors' samples.

The CDR3 sequence is CASCWASGTQYF. The DNA sequence reads TGTGCCAGCTGTTGGGCTTCAGGGACCCAGTACTTC. This sequence uses TRBV12-3 or TRBV12-4 and TRBJ2-5, with no confident D gene call. V was cut back by 8 bases and J by 7 bases, leaving a gap of 14 bases between them. CDR3 length: 12 amino acids, cysteine to phenylalanine. The read is trimmed to its CDR3 DNA, 36 bases read in frame from base 1.